Listed below are T cell receptor beta chains from one sample, sequenced in a study of blood T cell repertoires in COVID-19. Only in-frame clones appear in the TCRdb table, and some are missing; sequencing was by immunoSEQ multiplex PCR. The sample shows 200,000 to 250,000 clones, about 84% of them seen only once. Specimen: peripheral blood. The receptors stem from a human donor in a cohort sampled during active COVID-19. CDR3s include the opening cysteine and the closing phenylalanine or tryptophan. The order of the fields is D gene, J gene, V gene, clone size, CDR3 protein, CDR3 DNA. The D gene is left open where the match is weak. A row's size may be missing; if present it is once, few, many or a size class.

>-|TRBJ2-3|TRBV20-1|few
CSAPLSDTQYF
TGCAGTGCTCCTCTATCAGATACGCAGTATTTT
>-|TRBJ2-5|TRBV5-1|-
CASSDPDQETQYF
TGCGCCAGCAGCGATCCGGACCAAGAGACCCAGTACTTC
>TRBD1|TRBJ2-5|TRBV25-1|-
CASSGIGWGQGRGETQYF
TGTGCCAGCAGCGGAATCGGGTGGGGGCAGGGCAGGGGGGAGACCCAGTACTTC
>-|TRBJ1-5|TRBV18|once
CASSPPAGVRVSNQPQHF
TGTGCCAGCTCACCCCCCGCGGGGGTTAGGGTAAGCAATCAGCCCCAGCATTTT
>TRBD2|TRBJ2-1|TRBV5-1|-
CASSLRTSGNYNEQFF
TGCGCCAGCAGCCTGCGGACTAGCGGAAACTACAATGAGCAGTTCTTC
>-|TRBJ2-7|TRBV7-2|-
CASSLAPGFLNEQYF
TGTGCCAGCAGCTTAGCCCCAGGGTTTTTAAACGAGCAGTACTTC
>TRBD1|TRBJ2-2|TRBV11-1|-
CASSQPTGVGELFF
TGTGCCAGTTCCCAACCTACAGGGGTTGGGGAGCTGTTTTTT
>-|TRBJ2-3|TRBV9|-
CAIPGHLTDTQYF
TGTGCCATCCCGGGACACCTCACAGATACGCAGTATTTT
>TRBD1|TRBJ2-1|TRBV2|-
CASRQGVGQGRNEQFF
TGTGCCAGCAGACAAGGGGTGGGACAGGGTAGGAATGAGCAGTTCTTC
>-|TRBJ1-2|TRBV29-1|-
CSVLNRDYGYTF
TGCAGCGTTCTTAACCGGGACTATGGCTACACCTTC
>TRBD1|TRBJ1-6|TRBV6-4|-
CASSDPGQGSSPLHF
TGTGCCAGCAGTGACCCGGGACAGGGAAGTTCACCCCTCCACTTT
>-|TRBJ1-2|TRBV29-1|-
CSVTDRSYPYGYTF
TGCAGCGTTACGGACAGATCCTACCCTTATGGCTACACCTTC
>-|TRBJ1-1|TRBV7-9|-
CASSLNQGNTEAFF
TGTGCCAGCAGCTTAAACCAGGGAAACACTGAAGCTTTCTTT
>-|TRBJ1-1|TRBV7-2|-
CASSLARISRNTEAFF
TGTGCCAGCAGCTTAGCGAGGATATCCCGGAACACTGAAGCTTTCTTT
>TRBD2|TRBJ2-3|TRBV28|-
CASSLAGDITDTQYF
TGTGCCAGCAGTCTAGCGGGCGACATCACAGATACGCAGTATTTT
>TRBD1|TRBJ1-5|TRBV6-5|-
CAGGTGGEPQHF
TGTGCCGGGGGGACAGGAGGGGAGCCCCAGCATTTT
>-|TRBJ1-2|TRBV6-5|-
CASSSGDGDYGYTF
TGTGCCAGCAGTTCCGGTGACGGAGACTATGGCTACACCTTC
>-|TRBJ2-7|TRBV6-6|-
CASSRGRDFYEQYF
TGTGCCAGCAGTAGGGGGCGGGACTTTTACGAGCAGTACTTC
>TRBD2|TRBJ2-1|TRBV3-1/TRBV3-2|-
CASSQGTSGLSYNEQFF
TGTGCCAGCAGCCAAGGGACTAGCGGACTCTCCTACAATGAGCAGTTCTTC
>TRBD2|TRBJ2-1|TRBV11-3|-
CASSQRERTQQFF
TGTGCCAGCAGCCAGCGGGAGCGGACCCAGCAGTTCTTC
>TRBD1|TRBJ1-2|TRBV20-1|-
CSASDDRGLPSYGYTF
TGCAGTGCTAGTGACGACAGGGGGCTCCCCAGCTATGGCTACACCTTC
>TRBD2|TRBJ2-3|TRBV28|-
CASRIPLADADTQYF
TGTGCCAGCAGGATCCCACTAGCGGATGCAGATACGCAGTATTTT